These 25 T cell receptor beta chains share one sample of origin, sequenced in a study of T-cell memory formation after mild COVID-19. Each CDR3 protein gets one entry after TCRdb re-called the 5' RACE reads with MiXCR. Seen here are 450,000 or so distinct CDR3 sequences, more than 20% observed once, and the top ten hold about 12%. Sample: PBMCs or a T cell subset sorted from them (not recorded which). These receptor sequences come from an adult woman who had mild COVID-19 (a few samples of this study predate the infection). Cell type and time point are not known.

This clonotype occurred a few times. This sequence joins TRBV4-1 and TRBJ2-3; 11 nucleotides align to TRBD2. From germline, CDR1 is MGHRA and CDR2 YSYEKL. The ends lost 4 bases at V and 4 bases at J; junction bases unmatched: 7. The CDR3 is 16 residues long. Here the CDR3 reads CASSPGSGRAPDTQYF. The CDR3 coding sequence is TGCGCCAGCAGCCCCGGTAGCGGGAGGGCGCCAGATACGCAGTATTTT.

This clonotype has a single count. This CDR3 reads CATHQGAGEQYF. In DNA form, the CDR3 reads TGTGCCACCCATCAGGGGGCGGGCGAGCAGTACTTC. The V call is TRBV2, the J call TRBJ2-7; 8 bases map to TRBD1. The junction had 8 bases not matched to a gene; V was cut back by 10 bases and J by 6 bases. This CDR3 spans 12 amino acids. From germline, CDR1 is SNHLY and CDR2 FYNNEI.

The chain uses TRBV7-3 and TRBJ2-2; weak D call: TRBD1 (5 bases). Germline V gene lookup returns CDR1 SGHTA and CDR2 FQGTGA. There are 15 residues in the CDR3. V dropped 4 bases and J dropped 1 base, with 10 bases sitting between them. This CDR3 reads CASSSRGQNTGELFF. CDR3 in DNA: TGTGCCAGCAGCTCTAGAGGACAGAACACCGGGGAGCTGTTTTTT.

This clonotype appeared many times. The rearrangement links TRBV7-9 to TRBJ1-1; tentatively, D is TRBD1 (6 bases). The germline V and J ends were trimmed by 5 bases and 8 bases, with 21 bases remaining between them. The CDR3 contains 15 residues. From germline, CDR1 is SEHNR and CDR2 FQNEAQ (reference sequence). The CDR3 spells CASSPYVLTGREAFF. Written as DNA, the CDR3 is TGTGCCAGCAGCCCCTACGTGCTTACAGGGCGGGAAGCTTTCTTT.

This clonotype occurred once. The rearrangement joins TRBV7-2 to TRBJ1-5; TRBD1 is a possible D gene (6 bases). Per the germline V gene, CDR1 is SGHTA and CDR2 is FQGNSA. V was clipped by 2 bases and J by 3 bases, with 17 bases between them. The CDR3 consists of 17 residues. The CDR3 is CASSLLFGQFDNQPQHF. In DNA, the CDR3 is TGTGCCAGCAGCTTATTATTCGGACAGTTCGACAATCAGCCCCAGCATTTT.

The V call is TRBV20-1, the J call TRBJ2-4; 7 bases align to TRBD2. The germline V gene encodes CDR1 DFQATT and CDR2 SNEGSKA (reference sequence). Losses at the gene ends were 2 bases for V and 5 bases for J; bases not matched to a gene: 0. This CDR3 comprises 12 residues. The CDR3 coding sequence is TGCAGTGCTAGACTAGCGGAAAACATTCAGTACTTC. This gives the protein CSARLAENIQYF.

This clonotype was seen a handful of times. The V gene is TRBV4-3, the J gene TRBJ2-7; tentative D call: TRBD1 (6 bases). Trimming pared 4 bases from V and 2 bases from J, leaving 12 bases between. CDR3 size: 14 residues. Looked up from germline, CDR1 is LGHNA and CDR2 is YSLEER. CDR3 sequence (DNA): TGCGCCAGCAGCCCGGCAGGGGCGACCTACGAGCAGTACTTC. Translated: CASSPAGATYEQYF.

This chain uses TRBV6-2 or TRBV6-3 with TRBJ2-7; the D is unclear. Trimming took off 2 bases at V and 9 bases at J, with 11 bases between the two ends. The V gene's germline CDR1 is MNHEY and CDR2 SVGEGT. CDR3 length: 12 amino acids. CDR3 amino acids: CASSYPRIGQYF. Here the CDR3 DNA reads TGTGCCAGCAGTTACCCCAGGATCGGGCAGTACTTC.

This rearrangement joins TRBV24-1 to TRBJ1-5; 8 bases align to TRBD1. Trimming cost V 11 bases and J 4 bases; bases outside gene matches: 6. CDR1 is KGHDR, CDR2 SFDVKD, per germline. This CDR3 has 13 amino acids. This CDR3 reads CAIQGAGNQPQHF. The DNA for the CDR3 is TGTGCCATCCAGGGGGCAGGGAATCAGCCCCAGCATTTT.

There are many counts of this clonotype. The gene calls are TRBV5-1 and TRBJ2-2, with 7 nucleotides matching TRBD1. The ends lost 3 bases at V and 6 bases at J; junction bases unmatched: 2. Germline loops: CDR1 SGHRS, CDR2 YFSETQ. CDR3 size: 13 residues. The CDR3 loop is CASSSQGSGELFF. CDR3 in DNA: TGCGCCAGCAGCTCACAGGGGTCCGGGGAGCTGTTTTTT.

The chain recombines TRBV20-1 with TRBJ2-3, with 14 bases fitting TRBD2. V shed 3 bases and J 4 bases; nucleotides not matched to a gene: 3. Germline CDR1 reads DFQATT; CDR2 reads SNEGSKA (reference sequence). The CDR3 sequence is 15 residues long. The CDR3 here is CSASWTSGRSDTQYF. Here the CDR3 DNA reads TGCAGTGCTAGTTGGACTAGCGGGAGGTCAGATACGCAGTATTTT.

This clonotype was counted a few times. CDR3 protein: CSATPAGATKNIQYF. CDR3 DNA sequence: TGCAGTGCCACTCCGGCGGGGGCGACCAAAAACATTCAGTACTTC. The chain links TRBV20-1 to TRBJ2-4, with D tentatively TRBD2 (7 bases). Trimming cost V 6 bases and J 2 bases, with 17 bases left between them. Germline CDR1 and CDR2: DFQATT and SNEGSKA (reference sequence). This CDR3 is 15 amino acids long.

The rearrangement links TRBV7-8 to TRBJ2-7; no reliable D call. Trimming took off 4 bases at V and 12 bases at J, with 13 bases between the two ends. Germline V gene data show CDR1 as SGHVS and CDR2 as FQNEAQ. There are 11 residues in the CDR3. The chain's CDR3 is CASSSGPFRYF. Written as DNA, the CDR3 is TGTGCCAGCAGCTCAGGACCCTTTCGGTACTTC.

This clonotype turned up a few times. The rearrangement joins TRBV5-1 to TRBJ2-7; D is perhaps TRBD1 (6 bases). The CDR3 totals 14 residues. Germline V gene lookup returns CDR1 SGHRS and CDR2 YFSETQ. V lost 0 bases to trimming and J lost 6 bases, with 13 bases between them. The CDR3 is CASSLEGRGIEQYF. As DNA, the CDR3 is TGCGCCAGCAGCTTGGAGGGCAGGGGTATCGAGCAGTACTTC.

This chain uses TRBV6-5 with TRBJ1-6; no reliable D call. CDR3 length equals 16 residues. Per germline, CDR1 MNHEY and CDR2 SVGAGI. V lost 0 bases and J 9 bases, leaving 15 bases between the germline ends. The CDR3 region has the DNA TGTGCCAGCAGTTACTCGTACCGGTCTGAGAGTTCACCCCTCCACTTT. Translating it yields CASSYSYRSESSPLHF.

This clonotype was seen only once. CDR3 coding DNA: TGTGCCAGCAGCTTAGTCGGTGCGGCAGCAATGAACACTGAAGCTTTCTTT. It encodes CASSLVGAAAMNTEAFF. The gene calls are TRBV7-9 and TRBJ1-1, with no clear D. V was cut by 1 base and J by 0 bases, with 15 bases left in between. This CDR3 has 17 amino acids. Germline loops: CDR1 SEHNR, CDR2 FQNEAQ (reference sequence). The full variable domain, with the rest looked up from reference TRBV7-9 and TRBJ1-1, is DTGVSQNPRHKITKRGQNVTFRCDPISEHNRLYWYRQTLGQGPEFLTYFQNEAQLEKSRLLSDRFSAERPKGSFSTLEIQRTEQGDSAMYLCASSLVGAAAMNTEAFFGQGTRLTVV.

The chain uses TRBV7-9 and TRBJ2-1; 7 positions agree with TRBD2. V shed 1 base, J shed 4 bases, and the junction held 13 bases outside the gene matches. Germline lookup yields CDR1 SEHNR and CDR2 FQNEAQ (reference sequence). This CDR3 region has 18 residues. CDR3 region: CASSLGASGVTTYNEQFF. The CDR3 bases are TGTGCCAGCAGCTTAGGGGCTAGCGGCGTCACCACATACAATGAGCAGTTCTTC.

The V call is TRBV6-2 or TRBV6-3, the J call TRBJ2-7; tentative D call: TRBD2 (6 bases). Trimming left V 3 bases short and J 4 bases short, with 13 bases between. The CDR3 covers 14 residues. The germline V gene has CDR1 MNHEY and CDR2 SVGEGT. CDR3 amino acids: CASSYRESSYEQYF. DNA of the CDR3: TGTGCCAGCAGTTATCGGGAGAGTTCGTACGAGCAGTACTTC.

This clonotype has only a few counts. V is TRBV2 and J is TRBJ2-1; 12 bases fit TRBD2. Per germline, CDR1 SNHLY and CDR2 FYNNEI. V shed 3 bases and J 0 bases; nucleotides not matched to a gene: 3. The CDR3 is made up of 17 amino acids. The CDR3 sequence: CASSDGLAGSSYNEQFF. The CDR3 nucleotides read TGTGCCAGCAGTGATGGACTAGCGGGGAGCTCCTACAATGAGCAGTTCTTC.

CDR3 protein: CASSPPLPGVGQFF. The CDR3 nucleotides are TGTGCCAGCAGCCCACCTTTGCCGGGAGTCGGGCAGTTCTTC. The rearrangement uses TRBV7-9 and TRBJ2-1; perhaps TRBD2 as D (6 bases). Deletions cut 5 bases from V and 12 bases from J, with 20 bases between. The CDR3 is made up of 14 amino acids. CDR1 is SEHNR, CDR2 FQNEAQ, per germline (reference sequence).

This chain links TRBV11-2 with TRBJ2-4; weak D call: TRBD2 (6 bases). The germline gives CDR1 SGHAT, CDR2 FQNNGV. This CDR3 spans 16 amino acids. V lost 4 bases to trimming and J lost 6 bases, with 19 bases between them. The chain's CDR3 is CASSSAGWGVGNIQYF. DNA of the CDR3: TGTGCCAGCAGCTCCGCCGGCTGGGGGGTAGGAAACATTCAGTACTTC.

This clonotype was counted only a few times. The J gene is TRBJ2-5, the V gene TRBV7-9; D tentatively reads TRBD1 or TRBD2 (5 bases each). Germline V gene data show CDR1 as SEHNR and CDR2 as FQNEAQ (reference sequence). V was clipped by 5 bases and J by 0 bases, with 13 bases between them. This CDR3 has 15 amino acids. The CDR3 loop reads CASSPGTTYQETQYF. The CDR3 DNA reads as TGTGCCAGCAGCCCCGGGACGACGTACCAAGAGACCCAGTACTTC.

CDR3 in amino acids: CASRVGPGGNEQFF. The DNA for the CDR3 is TGCGCCAGCAGGGTCGGGCCAGGGGGGAATGAGCAGTTCTTC. This chain uses TRBV4-1 with TRBJ2-1, with a possible D match to TRBD1 (7 bases). Germline values: CDR1 MGHRA, CDR2 YSYEKL. The CDR3 has 14 residues. With 6 bases removed from V and 7 bases from J, the gap between germline ends came to 16 bases.

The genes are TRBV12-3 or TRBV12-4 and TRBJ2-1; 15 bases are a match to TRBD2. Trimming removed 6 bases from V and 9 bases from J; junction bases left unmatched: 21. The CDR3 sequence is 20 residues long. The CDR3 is CASRGTSGRFIKEWMGEQFF. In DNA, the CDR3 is TGTGCCAGCAGAGGGACTAGCGGGAGGTTTATTAAGGAGTGGATGGGTGAGCAGTTCTTC.

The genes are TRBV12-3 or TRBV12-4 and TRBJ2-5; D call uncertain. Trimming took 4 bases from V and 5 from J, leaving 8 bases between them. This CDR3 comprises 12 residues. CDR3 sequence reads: CASSSPAETQYF. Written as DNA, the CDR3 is TGTGCCAGCAGTTCCCCCGCGGAGACCCAGTACTTC.